One T cell receptor beta chain is described in this entry. Germline CDR1 and CDR2: MGHRA and YSYEKL. V was pared by 1 base and J by 4 bases, with 6 bases of the junction left unmatched. The CDR3 runs to 16 residues. Methods used by the authors: Amplified reference gene primers provided the basis for estimating nucleated cell counts. The protocol was immunoSEQ multiplex PCR, while the TCRdb copy is restricted to in-frame clones and leaves out a portion. That table gives V, J and clone size, and the DNA gave D and trimming. The table lists approximately 250,000 clones, about 90% of them singletons. The entry originates in a study of blood T cell repertoires in COVID-19.

This rearrangement joins TRBV4-1 to TRBJ1-1; 10 bases map to TRBD1. The TCR was taken from a man aged 30 to 45 with COVID-19, enrolled during active disease. Sequenced input: peripheral blood. This CDR3 is CASSQVLGTGATEAFF. The CDR3, as DNA: TGCGCCAGCAGCCAAGTCTTAGGGACAGGGGCCACTGAAGCTTTCTTT.